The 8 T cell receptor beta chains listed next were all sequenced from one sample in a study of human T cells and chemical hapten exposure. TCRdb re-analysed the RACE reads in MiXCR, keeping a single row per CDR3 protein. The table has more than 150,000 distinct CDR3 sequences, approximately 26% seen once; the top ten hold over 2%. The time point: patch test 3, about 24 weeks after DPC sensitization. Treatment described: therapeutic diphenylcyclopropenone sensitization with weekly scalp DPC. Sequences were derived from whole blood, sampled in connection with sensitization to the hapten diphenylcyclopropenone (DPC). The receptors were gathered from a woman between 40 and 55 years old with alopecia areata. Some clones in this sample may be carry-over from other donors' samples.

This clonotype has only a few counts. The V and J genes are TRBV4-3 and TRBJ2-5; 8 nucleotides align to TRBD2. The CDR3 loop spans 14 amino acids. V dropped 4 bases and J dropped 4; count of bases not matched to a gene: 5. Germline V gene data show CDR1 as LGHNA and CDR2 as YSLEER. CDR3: CASSRALAGETQYF. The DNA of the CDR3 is TGCGCCAGCAGCCGAGCGCTAGCGGGAGAGACCCAGTACTTC.

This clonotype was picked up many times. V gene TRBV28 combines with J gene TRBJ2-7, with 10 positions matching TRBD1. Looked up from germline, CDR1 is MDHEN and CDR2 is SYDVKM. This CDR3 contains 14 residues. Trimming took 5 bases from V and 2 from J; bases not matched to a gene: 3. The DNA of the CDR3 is TGTGCCAGCAGTCAGGGACAGGGGCCCTACGAGCAGTACTTC. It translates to CASSQGQGPYEQYF. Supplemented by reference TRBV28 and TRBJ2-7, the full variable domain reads DVKVTQSSRYLVKRTGEKVFLECVQDMDHENMFWYRQDPGLGLRLIYFSYDVKMKEKGDIPEGYSVSREKKERFSLILESASTNQTSMYLCASSQGQGPYEQYFGPGTRLTVT.

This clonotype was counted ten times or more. The CDR3 coding sequence is TGTGCCAGCAGCCTCCGGGGGAGTCAGCCCCAGCATTTT. Amino acid sequence: CASSLRGSQPQHF. The V call is TRBV6-2 or TRBV6-3, the J call TRBJ1-5, with D tentatively TRBD1 (5 bases). The ends were cut back, 6 bases at V and 6 bases at J, with 12 bases in the middle. CDR1 is MNHEY and CDR2 is SVGEGT in the germline V gene. CDR3 length equals 13 residues.

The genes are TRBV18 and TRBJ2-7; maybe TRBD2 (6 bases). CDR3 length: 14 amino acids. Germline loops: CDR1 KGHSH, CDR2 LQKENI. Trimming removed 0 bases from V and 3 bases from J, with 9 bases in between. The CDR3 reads CASSPPGRNYEQYF. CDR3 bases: TGTGCCAGCTCACCACCCGGGAGAAACTACGAGCAGTACTTC.

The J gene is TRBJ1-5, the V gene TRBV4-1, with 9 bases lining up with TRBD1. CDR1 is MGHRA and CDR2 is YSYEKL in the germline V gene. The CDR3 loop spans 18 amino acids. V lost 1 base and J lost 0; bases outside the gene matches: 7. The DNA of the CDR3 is TGCGCCAGCAGCCAAGGGACAGGGGCGACAATTAGCAATCAGCCCCAGCATTTT. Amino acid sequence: CASSQGTGATISNQPQHF.

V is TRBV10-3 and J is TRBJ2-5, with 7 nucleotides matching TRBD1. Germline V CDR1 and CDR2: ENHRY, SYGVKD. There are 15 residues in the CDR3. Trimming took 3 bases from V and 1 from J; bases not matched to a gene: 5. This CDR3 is CAISDASGGQETQYF. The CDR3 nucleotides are TGTGCCATCAGTGATGCGTCAGGGGGCCAAGAGACCCAGTACTTC.

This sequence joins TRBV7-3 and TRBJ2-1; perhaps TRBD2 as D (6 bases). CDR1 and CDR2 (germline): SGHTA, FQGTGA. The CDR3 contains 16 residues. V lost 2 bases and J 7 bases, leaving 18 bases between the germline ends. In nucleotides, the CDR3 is TGTGCCAGCAGCTTATCGGCGGGAAGTTTGTTAAATGAGCAGTTCTTC. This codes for CASSLSAGSLLNEQFF.

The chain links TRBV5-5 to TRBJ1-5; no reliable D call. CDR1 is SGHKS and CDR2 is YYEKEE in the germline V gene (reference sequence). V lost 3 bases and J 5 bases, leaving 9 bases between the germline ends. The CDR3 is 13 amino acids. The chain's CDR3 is CASSWARDQPQHF. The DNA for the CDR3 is TGTGCCAGCAGCTGGGCCCGAGATCAGCCCCAGCATTTT. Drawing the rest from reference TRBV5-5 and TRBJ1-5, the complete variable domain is DAGVTQSPTHLIKTRGQQVTLRCSPISGHKSVSWYQQVLGQGPQFIFQYYEKEERGRGNFPDRFSARQFPNYSSELNVNALLLGDSALYLCASSWARDQPQHFGDGTRLSIL.